Detailed here is one TCR beta chain. Its cognate antigen is unknown. Blood replicates held 0.5 ug DNA, tumor or normal breast approximately 1.5 ug, two each. Data came from immunoSEQ multiplex PCR; TCRdb stores just in-frame clones and leaves some out. The data show 25,000 to 35,000 clones, with 80% seen just once and about 13% held by the top ten. This entry is derived from a study of early stage breast cancer tumors. About the study: ER+/PR+/HER2- status applied to about 80% of the 16 invasive breast tumors.

The V gene's germline CDR1 is MDHEN and CDR2 SYDVKM. The CDR3 sequence is 14 residues long. V lost 8 bases and J 8 bases, leaving 19 bases between the germline ends. The study's findings and limits: In about 90% of the 16 patients, blood comparison separated tumor from normal breast. Compared with adjacent normal breast tissue, tumors showed 2.5 to 3-fold greater T cell density and higher clonality.

The origin of this receptor is a person between 55 and 70 years old with breast cancer. The sequenced sample was blood. The chain is built from TRBV28 and TRBJ2-1, with D tentatively TRBD2 (6 bases). The CDR3 loop reads CASLSSAGSDEQFF. The CDR3 DNA is TGTGCCAGCCTGTCCTCCGCGGGGAGCGATGAGCAGTTCTTC.